This T cell receptor beta chain was retrieved from a study of shared clonotypes between healthy human individuals (dated by TCRdb to 2019 to 2021). In the study overall: A few men and a couple of women, aged 18 to 49 years, made up the cohort. To estimate repertoire size and how much clonotype sharing occurs between individuals, the study deeply sequenced the blood TCR repertoires of five healthy adults. To increase sequencing depth and limit assay-specific biases, different laboratories used diverse techniques to prepare libraries and sequence TCR repertoires. Between about 0.9 and 9 billion PBMCs per donor were obtained by leukapheresis. For each donor, CD4 naive and CD4 memory were each given three plates, CD8 naive was given two plates, and CD8 memory was given one plate. Findings and caveats that apply to the study as a whole: Sampling was restricted to blood, and TCR repertoires in tissues likely differ from the TCR repertoires found in blood. Naive subsets generally had larger estimated clonotype richness than memory subsets. The small number of donors limited the genetic and exposure-history diversity represented. When a handful of donors were compared, the shared fraction of clonotypes was around 5% for naive CD4, about 4% for naive CD8, more than 2% for memory CD4, and 0.4% for memory CD8. Based on pairwise subsampling, the degree of clonotype sharing among donors was expected to be affected by sequencing depth. Higher generation probabilities were observed for clonotypes shared by all four sorted-subset donors than for non-shared clonotypes. Incomplete sequencing was indicated by rarefaction of sorted-subset datasets, despite the large sequencing depth.

The CDR3 spans 17 residues, from the cysteine through the phenylalanine. Solely the CDR3 DNA is kept, with 51 bases framed from the first base. V was cut back by 1 base and J by 4 bases, leaving a gap of 16 bases between them. Taken from the germline V gene, the CDR1 and CDR2 loops are LGHNA and YNFKEQ. Using the deep immunoSEQ assay, multiplex PCR amplified TCR CDR3 regions from genomic DNA. Genomic DNA extracted from each cell subset was distributed evenly over all wells of several immunoSEQ 96-well plates, and each plate served as one replicate. For sorted subsets, around 0.2 ug of genomic DNA, equivalent to 30,000 or so T cell genomes, went into each replicate PCR. The purified libraries were quantified using a Qubit 3.0 fluorometer, sized with a Bioanalyzer 2100, and then quantified again using the KAPA Library Quantification kit. Every immunoSEQ 96-well plate was sequenced on a dedicated single-read 150-cycle Illumina NextSeq 550 flow cell. In the authors' own workflow: Because the immunoSEQ output included only junctional sequences and no quality scores, the filtering could not be the same as the filtering used for full-length reads. Sequences were annotated with PyIR, a Python wrapper for IgBLAST v1.9, using IMGT germline references to assign V/J genes and CDR3. Reads were removed for weak V/J assignments (E-value above 1e-6), missing CDR3, stop codons, out-of-frame junctions, or ambiguous translated residues. V3J clonotypes were defined as sequences sharing an identical inferred V gene, J gene, and CDR3 amino acid sequence. The percentage overlap between two repertoires was calculated by dividing the number of shared unique clonotypes by the size of the smaller repertoire. Richness of each repertoire was evaluated using RTK rarefaction, the Chao1 estimator, and Recon v2.1 estimates of unobserved clonotypes. Generation probabilities for all TCRbeta clonotypes obtained by the gDNA method from a handful of donors were computed using OLGA. Entries here come from immuneACCESS through TCRdb and include only in-frame sequences with V and J called. Some clones fail to appear in such tables; in the studies checked, an unresolved V gene covers under half of the shortfall, and the cause of the remainder is unknown. V and J calls and clone size are given by that table; D and trimming were obtained from the DNA. This sample has over a million clones in its table, and approximately 98.5% of those were observed once. Roughly 0.36% of the sample belongs to the ten largest clones.

The donors were healthy, HIV-negative adults with no recently reported acute infections or vaccinations. Only Caucasian adults living in Nashville, Tennessee, USA were represented among the donors. CD4+ T cells were enriched by magnetic negative selection, after which naive cells were positively selected on CD45RA and the negative fraction was taken as the memory subset. After blood collection by leukapheresis, PBMCs were isolated using Ficoll-Histopaque density gradient centrifugation and then cryopreserved in the vapor phase of liquid nitrogen. Purity and quantity of every magnetically sorted T cell population were checked by analytical flow cytometry. Each sorted fraction had its genomic DNA isolated and then quantified by UV absorbance on a Nanodrop 2000c. Comment on this clone: The specificity of this receptor is unknown. Base qualities are not at hand, and no much larger clone is one base apart.

The rearrangement combines TRBV4-2 with TRBJ2-2; TRBD2 is a weak D gene call, 6 bases matching. Sequenced: naive CD4+ T cells sorted from blood. What the cell subset or site label conveys for this sample: CD45RA+ positively selected. The clonotype originates from a young man in good health. The CDR3 in this case is CASSQGEWEEGTGELFF. The sequence in DNA is TGTGCCAGCAGCCAAGGTGAGTGGGAGGAGGGCACCGGGGAGCTGTTTTTT.